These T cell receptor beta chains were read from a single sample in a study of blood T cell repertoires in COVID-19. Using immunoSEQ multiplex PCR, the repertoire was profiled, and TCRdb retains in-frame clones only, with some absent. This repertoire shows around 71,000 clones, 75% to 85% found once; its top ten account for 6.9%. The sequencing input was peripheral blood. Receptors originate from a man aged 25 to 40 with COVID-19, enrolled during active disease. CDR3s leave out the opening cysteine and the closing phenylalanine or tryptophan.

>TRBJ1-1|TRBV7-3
ASSPVTGGTEAF
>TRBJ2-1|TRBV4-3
ASSQDHEDTEQF
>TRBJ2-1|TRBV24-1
ATSERGKYNEQF
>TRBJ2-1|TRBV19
ATSPGLAGGTEQF
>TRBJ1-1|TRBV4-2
ASSQAIAGDTEAF
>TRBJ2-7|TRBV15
ATSRGQGGVYEQY
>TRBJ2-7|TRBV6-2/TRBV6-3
ASSPAYEQY
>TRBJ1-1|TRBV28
ASSLTVNTEAF
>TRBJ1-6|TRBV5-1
ASSRTGGVYNSPLH
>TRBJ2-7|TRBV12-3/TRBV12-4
ASSLGSTYEQY
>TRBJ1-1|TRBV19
ASSSGRGHENTEAF
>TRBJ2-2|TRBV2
ASSVGGNTGELF
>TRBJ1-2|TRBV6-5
ASSYGGGYGYT
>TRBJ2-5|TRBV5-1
ASSFGSPQETQY
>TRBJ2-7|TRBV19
ASSIGRSYEQY
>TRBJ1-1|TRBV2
ASIRSQGHTEAF
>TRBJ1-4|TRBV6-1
ASSEDGRIATNEKLF
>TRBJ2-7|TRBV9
ASSVVDSESADEQY
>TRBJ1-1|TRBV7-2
ASREPGTGGYTEAF
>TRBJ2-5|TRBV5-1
ASSLETSGNQETQY
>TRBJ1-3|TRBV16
ASSPMDRNPGNTIY
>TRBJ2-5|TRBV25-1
ASSEYWEETQY
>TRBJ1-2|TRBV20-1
SQGGNGYT
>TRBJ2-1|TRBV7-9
ASSSAAGSSYNEQF
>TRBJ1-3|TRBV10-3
AISPQTGPGNTIY
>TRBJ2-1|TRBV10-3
ASGAGLAIGDEQF
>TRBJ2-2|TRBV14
ASSLQTGIGELF
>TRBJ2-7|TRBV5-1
ASISGNDEQY
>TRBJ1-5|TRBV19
ASTRDSPRRGNQPQH
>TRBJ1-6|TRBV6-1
ASSEGGLTGRGNSPLH
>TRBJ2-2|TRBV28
ASKLTSTVRRGPGELF
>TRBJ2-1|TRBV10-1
ASAKVAGGRNEQF
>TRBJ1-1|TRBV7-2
ASSLEGSDTEAF
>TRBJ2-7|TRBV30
AWSANEQY
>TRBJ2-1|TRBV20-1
SASLAVEQF
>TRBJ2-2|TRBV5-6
ASKVGVNTGELF
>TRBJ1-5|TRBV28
ASSSLGQSGQPQH
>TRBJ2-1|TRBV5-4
ASNFGAGGRNEQF
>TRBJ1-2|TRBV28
ASSQGLGYGYT
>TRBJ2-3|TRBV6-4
ASGTDTQY
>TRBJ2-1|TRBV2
ASSLQEEGYNEQF
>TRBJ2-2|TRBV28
ASGAAQRDTGELF
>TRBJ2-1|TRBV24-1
ATSDSGLSGEQF
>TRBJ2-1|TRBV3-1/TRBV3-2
ASSQVRESRNEQF
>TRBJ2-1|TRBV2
ASSFSSYNEQF
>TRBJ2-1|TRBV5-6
RGAPGLAQPQEDEQF
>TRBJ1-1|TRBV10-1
ASSGQGPTEAF
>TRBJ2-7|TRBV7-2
ASSLKAGGPSYEQY
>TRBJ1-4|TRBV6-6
ASSYRAGKLF
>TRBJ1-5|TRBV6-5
ASKALSGQPQH
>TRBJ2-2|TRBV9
ASSVSGNTGELF
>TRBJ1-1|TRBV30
AWDRVGNTEAF
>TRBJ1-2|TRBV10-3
AISAGQEGYT
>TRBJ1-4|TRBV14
ASSQSGGATNEKLF
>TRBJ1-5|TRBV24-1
ATSAGNRGRNQPQH
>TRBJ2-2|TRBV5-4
ASSLSDRGTGELF
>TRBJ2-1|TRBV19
ASSVGLVGEQF
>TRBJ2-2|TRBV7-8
ASSRSNTGELF
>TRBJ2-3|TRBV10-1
ASSDGSQDTQY